This T cell receptor beta chain originates from a study of cytomegalovirus exposure and HLA in healthy donors. Study-wide background: Out of 170 million or so T cells, an earlier analysis found about 120 million unique TCR beta sequences in total.

PCR involved 60 Vbeta and 13 Jbeta primers. Clones were read by immunoSEQ multiplex PCR, and TCRdb kept only the in-frame ones, dropping some. The data hold around 140,000 clones, with approximately 77% observed a single time. A note on this clone: Its antigen is undetermined.

General observations from the study: Prior analysis indicated that the majority of TCR beta V segments exhibited productivity approximately 87% or approximately 30% of the time. In a later analysis, specific HLA alleles were associated with 15,000 to 20,000 TCR beta sequences at a 0.05 false discovery rate.

Input material: PBMCs. The TCR was taken from a middle-aged woman in good health and CMV-seronegative.

The CDR3 DNA reads as TGCGCCAGCAGTGACCCCACAGGGAACCTACAGCCCCAGCATTTT. This encodes CASSDPTGNLQPQHF. This rearrangement joins TRBV10-2 to TRBJ1-5, with D tentatively TRBD1 (6 bases). The V gene lost 3 bases and the J gene lost 7 bases, with 16 bases spanning the gap. Germline lookup yields CDR1 WSHSY and CDR2 SAAADI. The CDR3 sequence is 15 residues long.